The 26 T cell receptor beta chains below were found in one sample sequenced in a study of early T cells in non-severe SARS-CoV-2 infection. TCRdb passed the 5' RACE reads through MiXCR, listing each CDR3 protein once. The sample has tens of thousands of distinct CDR3 sequences, roughly 15% seen once. Sequences were obtained from whole blood. These TCRs come from an adult who was a healthcare worker with PCR-confirmed SARS-CoV-2 infection or an uninfected control (not recorded which).

The rearrangement uses TRBV18 and TRBJ1-6; TRBD1 matches at 7 bases. With 3 bases clipped from V and 5 bases from J, the junction kept 10 bases outside the gene matches. Germline V gene lookup returns CDR1 KGHSH and CDR2 LQKENI. The CDR3 totals 17 residues. The CDR3 region has the DNA TGTGCCAGCTCACCGCCTCTAAGACAGGGTGATAATTCACCCCTCCACTTT. This sequence encodes CASSPPLRQGDNSPLHF.

The gene calls are TRBV6-4 and TRBJ1-2, with D tentatively TRBD1 (5 bases). Between the trimmed V and J ends, which lost 4 bases and 0 bases, there was a span of 15 bases. In germline, CDR1 is MRHNA, CDR2 SNTAGT. The CDR3 extends over 16 amino acids. CDR3 nucleotide sequence: TGTGCCAGCAGTGGGGCGATGGGGCCCTCTAACTATGGCTACACCTTC. This sequence encodes CASSGAMGPSNYGYTF.

V usage is TRBV7-2 and J usage is TRBJ2-7, with 7 bases aligning to TRBD2. V gave up 5 bases and J gave up 6 bases; unmatched junction bases: 7. The germline V gene encodes CDR1 SGHTA and CDR2 FQGNSA. The CDR3 covers 13 residues. The CDR3 loop reads CASSRQLALEQYF. DNA for the CDR3: TGTGCCAGCAGCCGACAACTAGCGCTCGAGCAGTACTTC.

This clonotype was recorded many times. The chain is built from TRBV12-3 or TRBV12-4 and TRBJ1-1, with 11 bases aligning to TRBD1. CDR3 length: 18 residues. The J segment lost 0 bases and the V segment lost 4 bases, leaving 10 bases of the junction unmatched. The CDR3 DNA follows: TGTGCCAGCAGTTCCCACCCCGGACAGGGGGCGATGAACACTGAAGCTTTCTTT. This encodes CASSSHPGQGAMNTEAFF.

The sample holds a few counts of this clonotype. The rearrangement joins TRBV27 to TRBJ1-2; 8 positions match TRBD1. CDR3 length equals 16 residues. With 0 bases clipped from V and 5 bases from J, the junction kept 8 bases outside the gene matches. CDR1 is MNHEY, CDR2 SMNVEV, per germline (reference sequence). CDR3 DNA: TGTGCCAGCAGTTTATCTCTCCAGGGGGCGCAGTATGGCTACACCTTC. Amino acid sequence: CASSLSLQGAQYGYTF.

There are a few counts of this clonotype. The chain joins TRBV15 to TRBJ2-1; 7 bases line up with TRBD1. Germline loops: CDR1 LNHNV, CDR2 YYDKDF (reference sequence). The V segment lost 0 bases and the J segment 0 bases; nucleotides outside the gene matches: 8. CDR3 size: 18 residues. The CDR3 protein is CATSRDRSRGLSYNEQFF. Written as DNA, the CDR3 is TGTGCCACCAGCAGAGATCGATCAAGGGGGCTCTCCTACAATGAGCAGTTCTTC.

This clonotype was found a few times. V and J are TRBV7-9 and TRBJ1-4, with D perhaps TRBD1 (5 bases). This CDR3 has 14 amino acids. Germline V gives CDR1 SEHNR, CDR2 FQNEAQ (reference sequence). V gave up 6 bases and J gave up 7 bases, with 15 bases separating them. The CDR3 loop reads CASRSDTIREKLFF. DNA of the CDR3: TGTGCCAGCAGATCGGACACGATTCGTGAAAAACTGTTTTTT.

This clonotype was observed a few times. This rearrangement joins TRBV28 to TRBJ2-5, with 8 bases that match TRBD1. The CDR3 sequence is 15 residues long. V gave up 5 bases and J gave up 4 bases; unmatched junction bases: 9. Germline CDR1 and CDR2: MDHEN and SYDVKM. Written as DNA, the CDR3 is TGTGCCAGCAGTCCTCCCGGACAGGGAGGAGAGACCCAGTACTTC. It specifies CASSPPGQGGETQYF.

This clonotype occurred many times. This chain uses TRBV4-3 with TRBJ2-7, with 9 positions matching TRBD1. The CDR3 has 15 residues. V lost 2 bases and J lost 5; bases outside the gene matches: 7. Germline V gives CDR1 LGHNA, CDR2 YSLEER. The CDR3 is CASSQPGQGAHEQYF. The CDR3 coding sequence is TGCGCCAGCAGCCAACCGGGACAGGGTGCCCACGAGCAGTACTTC.

This clonotype was counted only a few times. The chain is built from TRBV2 and TRBJ2-2; TRBD2 is a possible D gene (5 bases). The germline V gene has CDR1 SNHLY and CDR2 FYNNEI. The CDR3 has 15 amino acids. Trimming took off 1 base at V and 5 bases at J, with 11 bases between the two ends. The CDR3 reads CASSEDGIGTGELFF. For the CDR3, the DNA is TGTGCCAGCAGTGAAGACGGGATAGGGACCGGGGAGCTGTTTTTT.

This clonotype was seen repeatedly, ten times or more. This rearrangement joins TRBV6-4 to TRBJ1-2; the D gene is possibly TRBD1 (5 bases). Trimming stripped 5 bases from V and 7 bases from J, with 14 bases between. The CDR3 runs to 13 residues. Germline loops: CDR1 MRHNA, CDR2 SNTAGT. In DNA, the CDR3 is TGTGCCAGCAGTCAAGGGGACCAGGTTGGCTACACCTTC. This codes for CASSQGDQVGYTF.

This clonotype was found many times. CDR3 protein: CASSPRPGQGYGYTF. CDR3 in DNA: TGTGCCAGCAGCCCCCGGCCGGGTCAGGGCTATGGCTACACCTTC. The genes are TRBV7-8 and TRBJ1-2; D is perhaps TRBD1 (5 bases). Deletions cut 5 bases from V and 4 bases from J, with 17 bases between. This CDR3 is built from 15 residues. Germline V gives CDR1 SGHVS, CDR2 FQNEAQ.

The chain is built from TRBV21-1 and TRBJ1-2; the table names TRBD1, a call not compared with the DNA. TRBV21-1 is recorded as a pseudogene. The CDR3 loop spans 13 amino acids. CDR3 sequence (DNA): TGTGCCAGCTCCACTGAAGCAGGGTATGGCTACACCTTC. Residues: CASSTEAGYGYTF.

This clonotype was counted only a few times. V usage is TRBV6-6 and J usage is TRBJ1-6; 9 bases are a match to TRBD1. The CDR3 consists of 15 residues. Germline V gene sequence: CDR1 MNHNY, CDR2 SVGAGI (reference sequence). V shed 6 bases and J 10 bases; nucleotides not matched to a gene: 10. The DNA of the CDR3 is TGTGCCAGCAGGACTCCGGGACAGGGATCCTCACCCCTCCACTTT. Its translation is CASRTPGQGSSPLHF.

The CDR3 sequence is CASSPANLNTGELFF. The CDR3 DNA reads as TGTGCCAGCAGCCCCGCTAACTTGAACACCGGGGAGCTGTTTTTT. The V gene is TRBV7-2, the J gene TRBJ2-2; unclear D gene. The CDR3 sequence is 15 residues long. V was shortened by 5 bases and J by 1 base, with 11 bases between the two germline ends. CDR1 is SGHTA and CDR2 is FQGNSA in the germline V gene.

The genes are TRBV12-3 or TRBV12-4 and TRBJ2-3, with D perhaps TRBD1 (6 bases). The CDR3 runs to 16 residues. V lost 5 bases and J 6 bases, leaving 21 bases between the germline ends. CDR3 nucleotides: TGTGCCAGCAGTGCGAACCAGGGGACCCTCGGGGATACGCAGTATTTT. This sequence encodes CASSANQGTLGDTQYF.

The chain links TRBV10-3 to TRBJ2-2; 7 bases line up with TRBD2. Germline loops: CDR1 ENHRY, CDR2 SYGVKD. V shed 2 bases and J 1 base; nucleotides not matched to a gene: 7. CDR3 length equals 17 residues. The CDR3 sequence: CAISEPRSGGNTGELFF. The CDR3 nucleotides are TGTGCCATCAGTGAGCCCCGCTCGGGAGGGAACACCGGGGAGCTGTTTTTT.

By share of the sample, this clonotype is medium-sized (0.01 to 0.1%). The V call is TRBV11-2, the J call TRBJ1-6; no definite D call. Looked up from germline, CDR1 is SGHAT and CDR2 is FQNNGV. This CDR3 contains 14 residues. V gave up 2 bases and J gave up 3 bases, with 5 bases separating them. CDR3 amino acids: CASSLLNYNSPLHF. In nucleotides, the CDR3 is TGTGCCAGCAGCTTATTGAACTATAATTCACCCCTCCACTTT.

This chain uses TRBV12-3 or TRBV12-4 with TRBJ2-7; 7 nucleotides match TRBD1. The CDR3 covers 14 residues. Trimming cost V 5 bases and J 0 bases; bases outside gene matches: 4. CDR3 in amino acids: CASSRGQPSYEQYF. CDR3 bases: TGTGCCAGCAGTCGGGGACAGCCCTCCTACGAGCAGTACTTC.

This clonotype was seen many times. The chain uses TRBV20-1 and TRBJ2-2; D not resolved. Trimming stripped 1 base from V and 0 bases from J, with 9 bases between. Germline CDR1 reads DFQATT; CDR2 reads SNEGSKA (reference sequence). This CDR3 region has 15 residues. The DNA of the CDR3 is TGCAGTGCTAGAGGCGAGGAAACGAACACCGGGGAGCTGTTTTTT. Translation: CSARGEETNTGELFF.

This clonotype was seen many times. The chain has TRBV7-2 and TRBJ1-5; tentatively, D is TRBD1 (6 bases). Germline V lookup: CDR1 SGHTA, CDR2 FQGNSA. V lost 5 bases, J lost 3 bases, and 17 bases lay in between. The CDR3 sequence is 16 residues long. CDR3 coding DNA: TGTGCCAGCAGCCCGAGACCCCGGGACATCAATCAGCCCCAGCATTTT. Encoded protein: CASSPRPRDINQPQHF.

With regard to this clonotype: A much larger clone lies one base from this, so it may be a read error. This sequence joins TRBV11-2 and TRBJ2-3; D might be TRBD1 or TRBD2, each matching 5 bases. Germline V lookup: CDR1 SGHAT, CDR2 FQNNGV. The CDR3 runs to 15 residues. The CDR3 is CASSPILRGLDMQYF. The CDR3 coding sequence is TGTGCCAGCAGCCCAATCTTGAGGGGTTTGGATATGCAGTATTTT.

This clonotype has more than one count but fewer than ten. This chain uses TRBV14 with TRBJ1-2, with D perhaps matching TRBD1 (6 bases). Per germline, CDR1 SGHDN and CDR2 FVKESK. The CDR3 spans 13 residues. V lost 1 base and J lost 8, with 11 bases in between. The CDR3 loop is CASSQGQVPGYTF. DNA for the CDR3: TGTGCCAGCAGCCAAGGACAGGTTCCCGGCTACACCTTC.

This clonotype has a count of ten or more. The rearrangement links TRBV7-2 to TRBJ1-3; weak D call: TRBD1 (5 bases). CDR3 length: 14 residues. Between the trimmed V and J ends, which lost 2 bases and 2 bases, there was a span of 7 bases. CDR1 and CDR2 (germline): SGHTA, FQGNSA. The CDR3 region is CASSLQGPGNTIYF. The DNA of the CDR3 is TGTGCCAGCAGCTTACAGGGACCTGGAAACACCATATATTTT.

This clonotype has more than one count but fewer than ten. This chain links TRBV9 with TRBJ2-7, with D unresolved. V lost 0 bases and J 7 bases, leaving 5 bases between the germline ends. CDR3 length: 11 residues. CDR1 is SGDLS and CDR2 is YYNGEE in the germline V gene. In DNA form, the CDR3 reads TGTGCCAGCAGCGTAGGTACTGAGCAGTACTTC. Residues: CASSVGTEQYF.

There are a few counts of this clonotype. This chain uses TRBV12-3 or TRBV12-4 with TRBJ2-3; the D is unclear. The length of the CDR3 is 15 residues. V lost 5 bases and J 4 bases, leaving 16 bases between the germline ends. The CDR3 sequence: CASSPRPGPADTQYF. The CDR3 bases are TGTGCCAGCAGTCCCCGACCAGGACCGGCAGATACGCAGTATTTT.